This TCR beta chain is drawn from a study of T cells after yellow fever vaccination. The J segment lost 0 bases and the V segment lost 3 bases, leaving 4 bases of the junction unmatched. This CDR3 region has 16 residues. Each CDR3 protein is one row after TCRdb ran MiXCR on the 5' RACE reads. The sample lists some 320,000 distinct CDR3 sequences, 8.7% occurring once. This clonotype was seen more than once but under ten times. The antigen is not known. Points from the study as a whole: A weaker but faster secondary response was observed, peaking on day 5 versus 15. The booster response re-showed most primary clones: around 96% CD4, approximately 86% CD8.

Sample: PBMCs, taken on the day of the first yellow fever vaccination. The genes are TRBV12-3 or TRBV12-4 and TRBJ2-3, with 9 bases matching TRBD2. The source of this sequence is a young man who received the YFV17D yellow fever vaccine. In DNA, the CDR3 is TGTGCCAGCAGTTTCAACGCGGGGGGGAGCACAGATACGCAGTATTTT. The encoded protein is CASSFNAGGSTDTQYF.